Listed below are T cell receptor beta chains from one sample, sequenced in a study of beta chain features in type 1 diabetes. The assay was immunoSEQ multiplex PCR, and TCRdb's table has in-frame clones only and misses some. Altogether about 650,000 clones are present, over 10% being singletons, with the ten largest covering around 0.12%. The sequenced sample was naive CD4+ T cells from blood. Receptors originate from a man younger than 45 with type 1 diabetes. The CDR3 runs from the conserved cysteine through the conserved F or W. D genes are given only for firm matches. The size field is filled for only some rows; it gives once, few, many or a size class.

>TRBV7-2|15|.|.|TRBJ2-4
CASSPGLQAQNIQYF
TGTGCCAGCAGCCCGGGACTCCAGGCACAAAACATTCAGTACTTC
>TRBV5-1|14|.|.|TRBJ1-1
CASSSPEVNTEAFF
TGCGCCAGCAGCTCCCCGGAGGTGAACACTGAAGCTTTCTTT
>TRBV9|18|TRBD2|few|TRBJ2-2
CASSSRLGGTSNTGELFF
TGTGCCAGCAGCTCCCGTTTGGGGGGGACCTCGAACACCGGGGAGCTGTTTTTT
>TRBV6-6|13|.|.|TRBJ2-3
CASSYSKGDTQYF
TGTGCCAGCAGTTACTCGAAGGGGGATACGCAGTATTTT
>TRBV28|13|TRBD1|few|TRBJ1-6
CASIQGVKSPLHF
TGTGCCAGCATCCAGGGGGTGAAGTCACCCCTCCACTTT
>TRBV21-1|14|.|few|TRBJ2-7
CAKAEAGLTYEQYF
TGTGCCAAAGCGGAGGCGGGCCTCACCTACGAGCAGTACTTC
>TRBV2|14|TRBD2|.|TRBJ2-3
CASKASGGADTQYF
TGTGCCAGCAAGGCTAGCGGGGGGGCAGATACGCAGTATTTT
>TRBV30|11|.|.|TRBJ2-7
CAWSVGGEQYF
TGTGCCTGGAGTGTGGGGGGCGAGCAGTACTTC
>TRBV23-1|15|.|.|TRBJ2-5
CASSHPDRSQETQYF
TGCGCCAGCAGTCATCCCGACAGGTCCCAAGAGACCCAGTACTTC
>TRBV7-6|13|TRBD2|.|TRBJ2-5
CASSSGLAGAQYF
TGTGCCAGCAGCTCCGGACTAGCAGGGGCCCAGTACTTC
>TRBV30|15|TRBD1|.|TRBJ1-6
CAWTYPGTGDSPLHF
TGTGCCTGGACCTACCCCGGGACAGGGGATTCACCCCTCCACTTT
>TRBV29-1|14|.|few|TRBJ2-2
CSVRRDLNTGELFF
TGCAGCGTTCGGAGGGATCTCAACACCGGGGAGCTGTTTTTT
>TRBV6-6|14|.|few|TRBJ2-3
CATRGGLSTDTQYF
TGTGCCACGAGGGGGGGACTTAGCACAGATACGCAGTATTTT
>TRBV7-9|14|TRBD1|.|TRBJ1-4
CASSPDRGGEKLFF
TGTGCCAGCAGCCCAGACAGGGGAGGCGAAAAACTGTTTTTT
>TRBV6-5|14|.|.|TRBJ2-3
CASSSQITTDTQYF
TGTGCCAGCAGTTCTCAAATTACCACAGATACGCAGTATTTT
>TRBV19|18|TRBD1|few|TRBJ1-2
CASSMRRDRDRWNYGYTF
TGTGCCAGTAGTATGCGCCGGGACAGGGATCGGTGGAACTATGGCTACACCTTC
>TRBV6-4|14|.|few|TRBJ2-1
CASSGSMDSNEQFF
TGTGCCAGCAGTGGGTCTATGGACTCGAATGAGCAGTTCTTC
>TRBV5-1|14|.|.|TRBJ2-5
CASGIQGSSETQYF
TGCGCCAGCGGCATCCAGGGCTCCTCTGAGACCCAGTACTTC
>TRBV6-5|15|.|.|TRBJ2-3
CASSYRAEPTDTQYF
TGTGCCAGCAGTTACCGGGCCGAACCCACAGATACGCAGTATTTT
>TRBV2|14|.|.|TRBJ1-4
CASSNRLSNEKLFF
TGTGCCAGCAGTAATCGGTTATCGAATGAAAAACTGTTTTTT
>TRBV5-1|14|TRBD1|.|TRBJ2-3
CASSFGQEEDTQYF
TGCGCCAGCAGTTTCGGACAGGAGGAAGATACGCAGTATTTT
>TRBV30|12|.|.|TRBJ2-1
CAWSVLRGEQFF
TGTGCCTGGAGTGTCTTGAGGGGCGAGCAGTTCTTC
>TRBV6-5|11|.|.|TRBJ1-2
CASSYQDGYTF
TGTGCCAGCAGTTACCAGGATGGCTACACCTTC
>TRBV30|12|.|.|TRBJ1-5
CAWSNPGGPQHF
TGTGCCTGGAGTAACCCCGGGGGGCCCCAGCATTTT
>TRBV4-2|14|TRBD1|.|TRBJ2-5
CASSPDRYQETQYF
TGTGCCAGCAGCCCGGACAGGTACCAAGAGACCCAGTACTTC
>TRBV13|15|.|.|TRBJ1-1
CASSPAGGLNTEAFF
TGTGCCAGCAGCCCGGCGGGGGGACTGAACACTGAAGCTTTCTTT
>TRBV4-3|16|.|.|TRBJ1-4
CASSQQGGGIGEKLFF
TGCGCCAGCAGCCAACAAGGTGGGGGTATAGGTGAAAAACTGTTTTTT
>TRBV2|12|.|few|TRBJ1-6
CASTLPPAPLHF
TGTGCCAGCACCCTACCCCCTGCTCCCCTCCACTTT
>TRBV7-2|18|TRBD1|few|TRBJ1-6
CASSLLLAGGLAGSPLHF
TGTGCCAGCAGCTTACTGTTGGCAGGGGGCTTGGCAGGTTCACCCCTCCACTTT
>TRBV5-1|16|TRBD1|few|TRBJ1-6
CASSLETGTASSPLHF
TGCGCCAGCAGCTTGGAAACGGGGACAGCGAGTTCACCCCTCCACTTT
>TRBV2|13|.|few|TRBJ1-1
CASKGFMNTEAFF
TGTGCCAGCAAGGGGTTCATGAACACTGAAGCTTTCTTT
>TRBV18|15|.|.|TRBJ2-3
CASSPLEGYRDTQYF
TGTGCCAGCTCACCACTGGAAGGGTACAGGGATACGCAGTATTTT
>TRBV11-2|18|TRBD2|few|TRBJ2-1
CASSSRPRLAGSYNEQFF
TGTGCCAGCAGCTCGAGACCCCGACTAGCGGGTTCTTACAATGAGCAGTTCTTC
>TRBV4-3|19|.|few|TRBJ2-4
CASSQDTHSPGVAKNIQYF
TGCGCCAGCAGCCAAGATACGCACTCCCCGGGAGTAGCCAAAAACATTCAGTACTTC
>TRBV7-3|16|.|.|TRBJ2-5
CASSITPGGGQETQYF
TGTGCCAGCAGCATAACCCCAGGAGGGGGACAAGAGACCCAGTACTTC
>TRBV20-1|11|.|.|TRBJ2-5
CSVILRETQYF
TGCAGTGTGATTCTCCGCGAGACCCAGTACTTC
>TRBV23-1|14|TRBD1|few|TRBJ1-3
CASKPPDRGGTIYF
TGCGCCAGCAAGCCGCCGGACAGGGGAGGCACCATATATTTT
>TRBV7-9|13|.|few|TRBJ2-5
CASSLRDQETQYF
TGTGCCAGCAGCTTGAGGGACCAAGAGACCCAGTACTTC
>TRBV2|13|.|.|TRBJ2-3
CASSWDSTDTQYF
TGTGCCAGCAGTTGGGACTCCACAGATACGCAGTATTTT
>TRBV7-9|12|.|.|TRBJ2-7
CASSLVTYEQYF
TGTGCCAGCAGCTTAGTCACCTACGAGCAGTACTTC
>TRBV29-1|14|TRBD1|few|TRBJ2-2
CSAGTGGATGELFF
TGCAGCGCTGGGACAGGGGGCGCCACCGGGGAGCTGTTTTTT
>TRBV30|16|.|few|TRBJ1-3
CAWSRREPGSGNTIYF
TGTGCCTGGAGCCGCCGGGAGCCAGGTTCTGGAAACACCATATATTTT
>TRBV4-2|15|.|.|TRBJ2-1
CASRQGMLQGQEQFF
TGTGCCAGCAGACAAGGAATGTTGCAGGGTCAAGAGCAGTTCTTC
>TRBV6-5|15|TRBD1|few|TRBJ1-3
CASSYQGAYGNTIYF
TGTGCCAGCAGTTACCAGGGGGCATATGGAAACACCATATATTTT
>TRBV19|17|TRBD1|few|TRBJ1-4
CASSRTGGLLTNEKLFF
TGTGCCAGTAGTCGGACAGGGGGACTCTTAACTAATGAAAAACTGTTTTTT
>TRBV7-2|15|.|.|TRBJ1-2
CASSLDPRNLYGYTF
TGTGCCAGCAGCTTAGATCCCAGAAACCTCTATGGCTACACCTTC
>TRBV12-5|16|.|once|TRBJ2-5
CASGFSRGSRQETQYF
TGTGCTAGTGGTTTCAGTCGGGGCTCGAGGCAAGAGACCCAGTACTTC
>TRBV5-8|17|.|few|TRBJ1-3
CASSFTTGTDSGNTIYF
TGTGCCAGCAGCTTCACGACCGGGACGGACTCTGGAAACACCATATATTTT
>TRBV7-7|13|.|.|TRBJ2-1
CASSLYGDNEQFF
TGTGCCAGCAGCTTATACGGGGACAATGAGCAGTTCTTC
>TRBV5-1|14|TRBD1|.|TRBJ2-5
CASSSQGRWETQYF
TGCGCCAGCAGCTCACAGGGGAGATGGGAGACCCAGTACTTC
>TRBV6-5|16|.|.|TRBJ1-6
CASSYSGVMGNSPLHF
TGTGCCAGCAGTTACTCAGGAGTTATGGGGAATTCACCCCTCCACTTT